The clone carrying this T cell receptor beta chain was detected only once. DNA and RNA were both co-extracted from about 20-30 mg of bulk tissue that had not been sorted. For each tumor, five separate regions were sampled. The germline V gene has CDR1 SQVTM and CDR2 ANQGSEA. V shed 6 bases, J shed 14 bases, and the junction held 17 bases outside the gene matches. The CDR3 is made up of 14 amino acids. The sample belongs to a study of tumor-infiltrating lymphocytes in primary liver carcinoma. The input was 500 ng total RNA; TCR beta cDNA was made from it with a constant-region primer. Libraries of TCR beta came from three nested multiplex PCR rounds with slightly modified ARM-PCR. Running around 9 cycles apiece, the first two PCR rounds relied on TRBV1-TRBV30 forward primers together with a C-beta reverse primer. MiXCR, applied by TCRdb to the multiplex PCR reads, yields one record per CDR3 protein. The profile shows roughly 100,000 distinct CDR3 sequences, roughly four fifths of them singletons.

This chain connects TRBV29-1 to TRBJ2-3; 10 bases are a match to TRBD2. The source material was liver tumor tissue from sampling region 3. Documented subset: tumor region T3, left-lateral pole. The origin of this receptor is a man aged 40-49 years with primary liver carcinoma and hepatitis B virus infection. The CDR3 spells CSVVRTSGSDTWYF. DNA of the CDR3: TGCAGCGTGGTTCGGACTAGCGGCAGCGATACGTGGTATTTT.